The sequence of this TCR beta chain was determined in a study of regulatory dendritic cells for organ transplantation. Study at large: Day 6 dendritic cell cultures were stimulated with LPS. Study-wide results and limits: Memory CD8+ clonal expansion seemed more limited with regulatory than mature dendritic cells. Naive CD4+ and CD8+ repertoires were highly diverse; memory CD8+ was most oligoclonal.

The data were produced by immunoSEQ multiplex PCR, yet TCRdb's version contains in-frame clones alone and is incomplete. There are some 11,000 clones in the sample; just under 80% occur only once, and around 0.99% lies in the top ten. With V trimmed by 6 bases and J by 2 bases, 4 bases remained unmatched. The CDR3 has 14 amino acids. Germline V gene lookup returns CDR1 LGHNT and CDR2 FRNRAP. This clone appeared a few times. Its antigen is undetermined. CFSE-labeled sorted T cells met regulatory or mature dendritic cells for more than four days. CD4+ or CD8+ T cells were sorted as naive CD45RA+ or memory CD45RO+.

The origin of this receptor is a human donor in good health. This chain links TRBV12-5 with TRBJ1-5; 7 bases map to TRBD1. Sequencing was done on a sample of naive CD8+ T cells from blood cultured with regulatory dendritic cells. The subset is: CD45RA+ naive T cells. As DNA, the CDR3 is TGTGCTAGTGGAACCGGACAGGGCAATCAGCCCCAGCATTTT. Amino acid sequence: CASGTGQGNQPQHF.